A single TCR beta chain is shown here with its context. Its antigen remains undetermined. Within one base of it there is no much larger clone, and no base qualities were kept. Receptor libraries were prepared by the immunoSEQ multiplex PCR assay. Following the manufacturer's protocol, the hsTCRB Kit was used to amplify rearranged TCR beta chain sequences. TCRB libraries were sequenced on an Illumina MiSeq. In the paper's pipeline: The kit vendor's proprietary platform handled demultiplexing, trimming and gene mapping. What TCRdb holds here is the immuneACCESS table cut down to in-frame rearrangements. Part of the clones is not present; checked against another copy, under half of the missing clones reflect an unresolved V gene, and the others are unexplained. D and trimming come from the DNA, and the V and J calls and clone size come from that table. This sample lists 30,000 or so clones; about nine tenths were detected once. In total, the top ten clones hold about 2.2% of the sample.

Sample time point, as interpreted from the label and publication: week 47, end of study. Each vaccine dose, consisting of 300 ug of a 20-mer mutant IDH1 peptide in Montanide, was administered subcutaneously with topical imiquimod. Patients received eight vaccinations in weeks 1, 3, 5, 7, 11, 15, 19 and 23, corresponding to visits V03 through V10. Newly diagnosed WHO grade 3 or 4 IDH1-mutant astrocytomas showing loss of nuclear ATRX were present in the donors. The samples were drawn from NOA16, a multicentre, single-arm, open-label phase I trial in Germany that tested a mutant IDH1 peptide vaccine in humans for the first time. The DNeasy Blood and Tissue Kit was used to extract genomic DNA from EDTA blood for TCRB sequencing. CDR1 and CDR2 are drawn from the germline V gene: MNHEY, SVGAGI. Reading from cysteine to phenylalanine, the CDR3 counts 12 amino acids. Only CDR3 DNA remains: 36 bases, in frame from the first base. V loses 2 bases at its end and J loses 8 bases; junction bases beyond the gene matches: 1.

The sample is drawn from a study of a mutant IDH1 vaccine in newly diagnosed glioma (dated by TCRdb to 2020 to 2023). Study-wide context: Vaccination was initiated 4-6 weeks after radiotherapy alone, or concurrently with temozolomide cycles in the chemotherapy-containing groups. Of the approximately 30 treated patients, about 60% were male and approximately 40% were female, and the mean age was roughly 38 years. Prior to enrollment, standard therapy consisting of radiotherapy alone, temozolomide alone, or radiochemotherapy with temozolomide had been administered to patients, with the combination being received by most patients. The week-35 safety follow-up was designated visit V12, and the week-47 end of study was designated visit V13. Peripheral blood was drawn at six visits: V03 (baseline), V05, V07, V10, V12 and V13. Longitudinal TCRB deep sequencing was done for 25 treated patients, wherever samples were available for exploratory analyses. The paper as a whole reports these results and caveats: PBMC samples for TCRB deep sequencing were selected based on availability. No apparent relationship was observed between pseudoprogression and alterations in the top peripheral T cell clonotypes detected by TCRB sequencing. The authors noted that analyses of patient blood samples could not be reproduced because of sample limitations. Across multiple MHC alleles, vaccine-induced immune responses were seen in approximately 93% of patients.

The TCR originated in a man aged 35-49 years with glioma. This sample comprised PBMCs, obtained from a glioma patient whose treatment included an IDH1 peptide vaccine. The chain couples TRBV6-5 to TRBJ1-2; 8 middle bases align to TRBD1. The CDR3 sequence is CASSYDRGGYTF. The sequenced DNA is TGTGCCAGCAGTTACGACAGGGGCGGCTACACCTTC.